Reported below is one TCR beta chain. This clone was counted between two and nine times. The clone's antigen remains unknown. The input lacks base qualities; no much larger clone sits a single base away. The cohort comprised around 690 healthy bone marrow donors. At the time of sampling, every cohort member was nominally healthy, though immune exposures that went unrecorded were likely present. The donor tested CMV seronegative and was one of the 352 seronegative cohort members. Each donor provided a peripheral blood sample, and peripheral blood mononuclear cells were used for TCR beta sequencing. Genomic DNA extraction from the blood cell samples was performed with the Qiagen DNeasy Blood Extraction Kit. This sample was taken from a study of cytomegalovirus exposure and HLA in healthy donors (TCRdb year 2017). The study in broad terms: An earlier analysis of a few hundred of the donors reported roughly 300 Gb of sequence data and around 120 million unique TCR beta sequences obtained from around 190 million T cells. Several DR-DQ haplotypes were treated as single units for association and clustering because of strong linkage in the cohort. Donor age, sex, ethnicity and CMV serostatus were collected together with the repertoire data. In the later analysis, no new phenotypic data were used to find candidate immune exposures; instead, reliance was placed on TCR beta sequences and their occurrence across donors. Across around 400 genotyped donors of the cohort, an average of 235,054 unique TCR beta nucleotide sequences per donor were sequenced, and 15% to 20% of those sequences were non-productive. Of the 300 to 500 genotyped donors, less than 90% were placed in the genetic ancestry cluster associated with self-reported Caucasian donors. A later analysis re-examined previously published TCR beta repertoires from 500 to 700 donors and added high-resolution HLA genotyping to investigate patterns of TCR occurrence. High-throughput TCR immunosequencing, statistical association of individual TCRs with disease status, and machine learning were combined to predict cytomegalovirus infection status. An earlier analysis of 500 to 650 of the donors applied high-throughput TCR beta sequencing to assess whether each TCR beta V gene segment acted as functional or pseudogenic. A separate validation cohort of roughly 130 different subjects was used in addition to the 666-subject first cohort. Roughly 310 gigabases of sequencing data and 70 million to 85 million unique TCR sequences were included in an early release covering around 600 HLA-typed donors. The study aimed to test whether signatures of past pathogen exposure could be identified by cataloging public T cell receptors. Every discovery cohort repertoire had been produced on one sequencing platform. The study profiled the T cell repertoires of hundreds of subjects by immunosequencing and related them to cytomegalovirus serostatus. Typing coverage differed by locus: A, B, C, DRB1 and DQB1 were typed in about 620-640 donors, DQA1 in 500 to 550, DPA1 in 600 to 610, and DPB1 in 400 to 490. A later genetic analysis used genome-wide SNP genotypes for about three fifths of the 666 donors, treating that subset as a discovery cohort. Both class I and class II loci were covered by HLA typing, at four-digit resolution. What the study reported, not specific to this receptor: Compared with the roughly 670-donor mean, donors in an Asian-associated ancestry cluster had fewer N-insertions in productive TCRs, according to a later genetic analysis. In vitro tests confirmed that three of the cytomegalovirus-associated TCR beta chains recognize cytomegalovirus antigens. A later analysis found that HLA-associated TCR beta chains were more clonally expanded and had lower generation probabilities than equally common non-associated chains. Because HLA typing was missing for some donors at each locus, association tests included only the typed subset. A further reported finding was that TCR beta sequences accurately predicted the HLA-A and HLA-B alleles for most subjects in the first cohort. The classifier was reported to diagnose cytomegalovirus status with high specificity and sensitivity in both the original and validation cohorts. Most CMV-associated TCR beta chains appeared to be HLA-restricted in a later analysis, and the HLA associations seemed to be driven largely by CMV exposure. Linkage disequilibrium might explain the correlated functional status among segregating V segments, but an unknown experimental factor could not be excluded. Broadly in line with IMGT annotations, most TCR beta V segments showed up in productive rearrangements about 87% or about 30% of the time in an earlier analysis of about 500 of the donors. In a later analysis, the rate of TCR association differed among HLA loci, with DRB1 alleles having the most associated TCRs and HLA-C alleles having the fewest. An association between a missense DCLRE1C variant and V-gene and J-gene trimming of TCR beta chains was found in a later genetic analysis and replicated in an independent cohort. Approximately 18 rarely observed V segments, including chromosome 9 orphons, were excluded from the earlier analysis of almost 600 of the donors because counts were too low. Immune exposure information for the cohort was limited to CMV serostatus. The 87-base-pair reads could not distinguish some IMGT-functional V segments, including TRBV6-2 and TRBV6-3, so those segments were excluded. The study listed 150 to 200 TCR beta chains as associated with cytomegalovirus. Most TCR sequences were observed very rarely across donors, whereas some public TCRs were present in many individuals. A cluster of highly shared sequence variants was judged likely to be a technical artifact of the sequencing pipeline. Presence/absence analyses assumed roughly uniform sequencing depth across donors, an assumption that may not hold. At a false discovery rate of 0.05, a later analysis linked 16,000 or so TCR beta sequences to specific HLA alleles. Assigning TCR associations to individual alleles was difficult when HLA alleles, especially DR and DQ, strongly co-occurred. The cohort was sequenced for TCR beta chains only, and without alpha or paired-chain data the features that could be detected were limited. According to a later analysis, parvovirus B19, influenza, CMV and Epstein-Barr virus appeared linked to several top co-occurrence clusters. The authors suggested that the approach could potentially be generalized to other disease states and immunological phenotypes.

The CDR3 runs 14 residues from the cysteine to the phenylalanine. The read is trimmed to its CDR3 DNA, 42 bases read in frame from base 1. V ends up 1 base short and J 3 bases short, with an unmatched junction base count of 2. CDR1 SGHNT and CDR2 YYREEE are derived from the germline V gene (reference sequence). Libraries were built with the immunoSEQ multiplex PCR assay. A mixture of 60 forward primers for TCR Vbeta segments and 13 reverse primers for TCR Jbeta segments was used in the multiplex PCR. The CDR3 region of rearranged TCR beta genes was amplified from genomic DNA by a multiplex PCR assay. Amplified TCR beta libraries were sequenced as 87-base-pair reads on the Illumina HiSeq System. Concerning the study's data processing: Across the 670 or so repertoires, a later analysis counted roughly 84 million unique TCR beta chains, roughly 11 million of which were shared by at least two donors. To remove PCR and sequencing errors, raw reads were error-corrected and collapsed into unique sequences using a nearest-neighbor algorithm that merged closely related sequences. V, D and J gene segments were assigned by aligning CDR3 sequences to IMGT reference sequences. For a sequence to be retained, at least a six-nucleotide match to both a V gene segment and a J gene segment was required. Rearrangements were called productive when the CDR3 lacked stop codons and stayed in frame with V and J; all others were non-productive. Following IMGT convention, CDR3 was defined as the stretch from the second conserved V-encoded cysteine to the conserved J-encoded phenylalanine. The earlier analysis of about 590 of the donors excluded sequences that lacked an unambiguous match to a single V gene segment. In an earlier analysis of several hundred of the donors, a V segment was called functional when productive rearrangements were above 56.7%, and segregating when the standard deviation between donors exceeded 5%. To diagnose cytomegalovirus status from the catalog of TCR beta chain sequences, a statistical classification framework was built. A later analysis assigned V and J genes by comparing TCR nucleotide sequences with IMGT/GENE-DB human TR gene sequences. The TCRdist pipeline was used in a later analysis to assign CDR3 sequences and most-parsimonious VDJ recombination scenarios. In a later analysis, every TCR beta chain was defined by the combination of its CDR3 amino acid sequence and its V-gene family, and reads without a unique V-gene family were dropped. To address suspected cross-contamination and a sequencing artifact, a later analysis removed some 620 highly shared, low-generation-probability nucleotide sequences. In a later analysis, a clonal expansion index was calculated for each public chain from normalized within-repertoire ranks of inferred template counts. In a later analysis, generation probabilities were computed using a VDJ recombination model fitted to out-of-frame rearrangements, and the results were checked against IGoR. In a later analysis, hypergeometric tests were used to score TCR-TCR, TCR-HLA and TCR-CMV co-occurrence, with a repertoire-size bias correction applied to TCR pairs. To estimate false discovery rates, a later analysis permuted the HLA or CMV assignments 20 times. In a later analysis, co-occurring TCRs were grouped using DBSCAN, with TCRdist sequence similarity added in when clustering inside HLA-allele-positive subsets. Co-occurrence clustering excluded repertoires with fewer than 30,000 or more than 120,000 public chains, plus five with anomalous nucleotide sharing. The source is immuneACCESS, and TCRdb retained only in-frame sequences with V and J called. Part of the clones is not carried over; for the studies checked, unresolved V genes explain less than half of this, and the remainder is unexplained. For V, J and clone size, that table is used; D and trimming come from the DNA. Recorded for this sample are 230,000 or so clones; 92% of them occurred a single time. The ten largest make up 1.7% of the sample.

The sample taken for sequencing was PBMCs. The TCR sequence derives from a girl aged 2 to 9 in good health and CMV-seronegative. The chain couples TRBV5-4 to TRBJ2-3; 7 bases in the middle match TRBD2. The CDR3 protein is CASSLWEGTDTQYF. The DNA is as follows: TGTGCCAGCAGCTTGTGGGAGGGGACAGATACGCAGTATTTT.